Presented here are 5 T cell receptor beta chains from one specimen sequenced in a study of cytomegalovirus exposure and HLA in healthy donors (dated by TCRdb to about 2017). Library preparation employed the immunoSEQ multiplex PCR assay. For the multiplex PCR, a mixture combining 60 forward primers for TCR Vbeta segments and 13 reverse primers for TCR Jbeta segments was used. This is the immuneACCESS table as TCRdb keeps it, with only in-frame sequences that have V and J called. A part of the clones is gone; compared with another copy, unresolved V genes explain less than half, and the rest is unexplained. The sample table gives about 160,000 clones. Of the sample, roughly 2% falls within the top ten clones. Sequencing was performed on PBMCs. Receptors originate from a young man in good health and CMV-seronegative.

The V call is TRBV6-5, the J call TRBJ1-1; D is perhaps TRBD1 (5 bases). The length of the CDR3 is 14 residues. Trimming pared 10 bases from V and 3 bases from J, leaving 18 bases between. Germline CDR1 is MNHEY and CDR2 is SVGAGI. The CDR3 sequence is CAIRRVGGDTEAFF. The CDR3 region has the DNA TGTGCCATCCGGAGGGTCGGGGGAGACACTGAAGCTTTCTTT.

The gene calls are TRBV2 and TRBJ2-1, with a weak D call TRBD2 (6 bases). CDR3 size: 15 residues. Trimming removed 5 bases from V and 0 bases from J, with 11 bases in between. CDR1 and CDR2 from the germline V gene are SNHLY and FYNNEI. The CDR3 sequence: CASSPSAYSYNEQFF. CDR3 nucleotide sequence: TGTGCCAGCAGTCCTAGCGCCTACTCCTACAATGAGCAGTTCTTC.

The chain links TRBV5-1 to TRBJ1-2; D is perhaps TRBD1 (5 bases). The CDR3 runs 13 residues. V was clipped by 2 bases and J by 4 bases, with 9 bases between them. CDR1 is SGHRS, CDR2 YFSETQ, per germline. CDR3 amino acids: CASSLYQGYGYTF. The CDR3 DNA is TGCGCCAGCAGCTTATATCAGGGCTATGGCTACACCTTC.

About this clone itself: The same CDR3 also results from other DNA sequences found in this sample. The V and J genes are TRBV5-1 and TRBJ2-1; a possible D gene is TRBD2 (5 bases). Germline V gene sequence: CDR1 SGHRS, CDR2 YFSETQ. This CDR3 region has 16 residues. Deletions cut 0 bases from V and 0 bases from J, with 10 bases between. The CDR3 bases are TGCGCCAGCAGCTTGGTGGTAGCGCCCTCCTACAATGAGCAGTTCTTC. Protein sequence: CASSLVVAPSYNEQFF.

This chain links TRBV27 with TRBJ2-7, with D hard to call. Between the trimmed V and J ends, which lost 6 bases and 6 bases, there was a span of 15 bases. The CDR3 sequence is 13 residues long. CDR1 and CDR2 (germline): MNHEY, SMNVEV (reference sequence). The CDR3 protein is CASSSGRIGEQYF. The CDR3 nucleotides are TGTGCCAGCAGCTCTGGGCGTATTGGCGAGCAGTACTTC.